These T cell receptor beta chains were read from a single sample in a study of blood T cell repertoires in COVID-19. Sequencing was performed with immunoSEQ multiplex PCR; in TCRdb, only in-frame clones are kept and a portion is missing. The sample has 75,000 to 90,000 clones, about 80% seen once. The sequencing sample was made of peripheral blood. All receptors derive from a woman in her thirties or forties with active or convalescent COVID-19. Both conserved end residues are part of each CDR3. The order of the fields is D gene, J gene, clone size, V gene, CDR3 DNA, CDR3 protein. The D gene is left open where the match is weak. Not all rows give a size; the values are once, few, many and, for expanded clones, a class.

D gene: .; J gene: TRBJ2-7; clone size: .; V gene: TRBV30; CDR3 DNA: TGTGCCTGGAGTGGGCACCAGTACTTC; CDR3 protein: CAWSGHQYF
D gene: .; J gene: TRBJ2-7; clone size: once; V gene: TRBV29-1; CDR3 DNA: TGCAGCGTTGCAGTACGGGGAGGCAACTACGAGCAGTACTTC; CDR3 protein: CSVAVRGGNYEQYF
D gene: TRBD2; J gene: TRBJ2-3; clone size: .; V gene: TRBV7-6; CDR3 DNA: TGTGCCAGCAGCTGGACTAGCGGGGGGACAGATACGCAGTATTTT; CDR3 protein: CASSWTSGGTDTQYF
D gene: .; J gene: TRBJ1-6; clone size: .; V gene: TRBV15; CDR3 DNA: TGTGCCACCAGCAGAGCCCGCGCGGTTACAGGGTATAATTCACCCCTCCACTTT; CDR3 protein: CATSRARAVTGYNSPLHF
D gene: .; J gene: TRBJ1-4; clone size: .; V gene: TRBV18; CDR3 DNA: TGTGCCAGCTCACCACGGGCCCTCCCAGGGTCGACTAATGAAAAACTGTTTTTT; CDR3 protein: CASSPRALPGSTNEKLFF
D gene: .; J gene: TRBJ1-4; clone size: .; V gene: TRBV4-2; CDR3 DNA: TGTGCCAGCAGCCAAGCCGGGGTCGAAAAACTGTTTTTT; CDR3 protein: CASSQAGVEKLFF
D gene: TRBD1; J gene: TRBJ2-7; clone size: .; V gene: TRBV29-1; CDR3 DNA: TGCAGCGTCGGGGAGGGACAGGGGATGAACGAGCAGTACTTC; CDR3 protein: CSVGEGQGMNEQYF
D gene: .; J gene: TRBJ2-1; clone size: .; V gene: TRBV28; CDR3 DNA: TGTGCCAGCAGTTGGGGGGGCCAGGGCAATGAGCAGTTCTTC; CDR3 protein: CASSWGGQGNEQFF
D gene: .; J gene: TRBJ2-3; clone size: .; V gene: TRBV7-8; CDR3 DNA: TGTGCCAGCAGCTTGACAGGCACAGATACGCAGTATTTT; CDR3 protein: CASSLTGTDTQYF
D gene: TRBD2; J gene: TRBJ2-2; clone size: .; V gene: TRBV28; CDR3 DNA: TGTGCCAGCAATCCGACTAGCGGCAACACCGGGGAGCTGTTTTTT; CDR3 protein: CASNPTSGNTGELFF
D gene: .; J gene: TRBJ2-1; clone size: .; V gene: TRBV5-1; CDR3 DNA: TGCGCCAGCAGCTTGGAAGTCGGTGAGCAGTTCTTC; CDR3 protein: CASSLEVGEQFF
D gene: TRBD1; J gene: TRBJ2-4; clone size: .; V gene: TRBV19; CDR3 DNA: TGTGCCAGTAGTACCGAGGACAGGGCCAAAAACATTCAGTACTTC; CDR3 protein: CASSTEDRAKNIQYF
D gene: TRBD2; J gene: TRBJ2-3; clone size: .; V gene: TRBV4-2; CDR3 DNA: TGTGCCAGCAGCCGGGGACTAGCGGGGGTCACAGATACGCAGTATTTT; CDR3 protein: CASSRGLAGVTDTQYF
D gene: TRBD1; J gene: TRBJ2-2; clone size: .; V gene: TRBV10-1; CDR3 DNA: TGCGCCAGCAGTAAGGGACAGGGGGCCGGGGAGCTGTTTTTT; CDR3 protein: CASSKGQGAGELFF
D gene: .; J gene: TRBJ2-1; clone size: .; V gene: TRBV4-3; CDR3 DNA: TGCGCCAGCAGCCCAAACAAGCGAGTCAATGAGCAGTTCTTC; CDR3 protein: CASSPNKRVNEQFF
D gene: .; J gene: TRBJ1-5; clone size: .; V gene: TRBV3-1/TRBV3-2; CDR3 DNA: TGTGCCAGCAGCCAAGAGGACACTAATCAGCCCCAGCATTTT; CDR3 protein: CASSQEDTNQPQHF
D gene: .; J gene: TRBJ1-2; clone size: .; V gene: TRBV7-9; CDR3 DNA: TGTGCCAGCAGCTTATTCCAGGGGAGCTATGGCTACACCTTC; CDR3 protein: CASSLFQGSYGYTF
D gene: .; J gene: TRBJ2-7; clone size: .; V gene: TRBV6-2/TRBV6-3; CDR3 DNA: TGTGCCAGCAGTTTTCCGGGACACATCTACGAGCAGTACTTC; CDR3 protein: CASSFPGHIYEQYF
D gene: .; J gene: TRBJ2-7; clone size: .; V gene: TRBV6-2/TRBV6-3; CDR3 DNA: TGTGCCAGCAGTTCGGTTGGGGTAGCGGATTACGAGCAGTACTTC; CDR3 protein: CASSSVGVADYEQYF
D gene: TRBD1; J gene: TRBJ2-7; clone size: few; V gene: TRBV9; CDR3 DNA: TGTGCCAGCAGCGCCCAAACCGGGACAGGGTCAGGTGAGCAGTACTTC; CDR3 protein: CASSAQTGTGSGEQYF
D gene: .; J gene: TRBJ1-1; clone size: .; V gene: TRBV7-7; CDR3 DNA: TGTGCCAGCAGCGTAAACAAGAACACTGAAGCTTTCTTT; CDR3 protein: CASSVNKNTEAFF
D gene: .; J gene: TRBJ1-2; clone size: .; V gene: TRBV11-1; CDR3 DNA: TGTGCCAGCAGCACCGGGACATCCTATGGCTACACCTTC; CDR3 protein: CASSTGTSYGYTF
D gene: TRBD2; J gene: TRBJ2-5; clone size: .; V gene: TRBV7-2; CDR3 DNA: TGTGCCAGCAGCCCCAACATGGGGGGGCAAGAGACCCAGTACTTC; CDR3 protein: CASSPNMGGQETQYF
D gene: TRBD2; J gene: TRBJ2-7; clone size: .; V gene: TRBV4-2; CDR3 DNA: TGTGCCAGCAGCCAAGGTGGGGGGGGCTACGAGCAGTACTTC; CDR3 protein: CASSQGGGGYEQYF
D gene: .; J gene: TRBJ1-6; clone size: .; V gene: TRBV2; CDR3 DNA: TGTGCCAGCAGCCCGGGAGGGAGCTCCTATAATTCACCCCTCCACTTT; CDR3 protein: CASSPGGSSYNSPLHF
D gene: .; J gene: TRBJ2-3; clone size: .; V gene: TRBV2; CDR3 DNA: TGTGCCAGCAGTGACCAGGGAGGTACGCAGTATTTT; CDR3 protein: CASSDQGGTQYF
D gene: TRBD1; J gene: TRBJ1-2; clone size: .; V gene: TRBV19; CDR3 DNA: TGTGCCAGTACCCTTGACAGGGGGCTCTATGGCTACACCTTC; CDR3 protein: CASTLDRGLYGYTF
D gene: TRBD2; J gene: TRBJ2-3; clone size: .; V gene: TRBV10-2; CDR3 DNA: TGCGCCAGCACCGGGACTAGTCGCACAGATACGCAGTATTTT; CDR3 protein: CASTGTSRTDTQYF
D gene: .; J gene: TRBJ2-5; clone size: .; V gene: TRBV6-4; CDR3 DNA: TGTGCCAGCAGCGCAACAGGTCGGGAGACCCAGTACTTC; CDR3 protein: CASSATGRETQYF
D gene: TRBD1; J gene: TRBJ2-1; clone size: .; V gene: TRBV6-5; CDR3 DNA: TGTGCCAGCAGGCCCGGGACAGGGCTTGACAATGAGCAGTTCTTC; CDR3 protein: CASRPGTGLDNEQFF
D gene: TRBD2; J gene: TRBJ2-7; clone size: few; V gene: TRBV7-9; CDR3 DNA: TGTGCCAGCGTAAAGCCGGGACTAGCGGGAGTCTACGAGCAGTACTTC; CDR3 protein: CASVKPGLAGVYEQYF
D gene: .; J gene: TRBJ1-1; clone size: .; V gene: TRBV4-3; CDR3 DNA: TGCGCCAGCAGCCAAGATCGCGGGGCTGAAGCTTTCTTT; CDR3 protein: CASSQDRGAEAFF
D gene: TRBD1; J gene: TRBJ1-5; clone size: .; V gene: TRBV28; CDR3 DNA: TGTGCCAGCAGCCCTAGGGGGACAGGGTGGAATCAGCCCCAGCATTTT; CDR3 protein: CASSPRGTGWNQPQHF
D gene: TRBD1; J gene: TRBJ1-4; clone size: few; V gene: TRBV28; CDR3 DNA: TGTGCCAGCAGTTCCCAGGGGGCCCTCCCAGCTAATGAAAAACTGTTTTTT; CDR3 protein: CASSSQGALPANEKLFF
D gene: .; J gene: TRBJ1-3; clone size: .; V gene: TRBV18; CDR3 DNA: TGTGCCAGCTCACCGGCCCAGGGTGGTATTACCGGAAACACCATATATTTT; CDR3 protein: CASSPAQGGITGNTIYF
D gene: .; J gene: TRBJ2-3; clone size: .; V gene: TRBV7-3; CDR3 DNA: TGTGCCAGCAGCTTACGGGGCAGTCGGTTTGGCGGGGAAACAGATACGCAGTATTTT; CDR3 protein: CASSLRGSRFGGETDTQYF
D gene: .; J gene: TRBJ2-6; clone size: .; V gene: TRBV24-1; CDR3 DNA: TGTGCCACCAGTGACCCAGGGAACCCTGGGGCCAACGTCCTGACTTTC; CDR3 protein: CATSDPGNPGANVLTF
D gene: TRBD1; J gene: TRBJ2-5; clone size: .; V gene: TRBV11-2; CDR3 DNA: TGTGCCAGCAGCCGGACAGGGAGCGAGACCCAGTACTTC; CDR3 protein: CASSRTGSETQYF
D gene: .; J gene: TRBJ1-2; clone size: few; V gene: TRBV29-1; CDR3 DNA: TGCAGCGTTGAAGATCGAGGTCGGACAAACTATGGCTACACCTTC; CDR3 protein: CSVEDRGRTNYGYTF
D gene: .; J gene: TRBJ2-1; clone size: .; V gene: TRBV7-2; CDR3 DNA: TGTGCCAGCAGCTTAGCTTTGTCCAGAAGCTCCTACAATGAGCAGTTCTTC; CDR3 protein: CASSLALSRSSYNEQFF
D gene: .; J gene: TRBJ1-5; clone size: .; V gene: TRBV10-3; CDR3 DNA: TGTGCCATCAGCGGGGACAATAGCAATCAGCCCCAGCATTTT; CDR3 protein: CAISGDNSNQPQHF
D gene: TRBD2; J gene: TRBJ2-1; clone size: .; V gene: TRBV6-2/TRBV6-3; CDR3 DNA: TGTGCCAGCAGTTCGGGACTAGCGGGCAATGAGCAGTTCTTC; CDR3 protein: CASSSGLAGNEQFF
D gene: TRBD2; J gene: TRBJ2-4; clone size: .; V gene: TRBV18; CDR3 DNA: TGTGCCAGCTCACCGGGTCGGACTAGCGGGACAGGAGACATTCAGTACTTC; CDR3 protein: CASSPGRTSGTGDIQYF
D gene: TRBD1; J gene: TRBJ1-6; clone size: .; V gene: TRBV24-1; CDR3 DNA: TGTGCCACCAGCAGCTTGACAGGGTCGGATTCACCCCTCCACTTT; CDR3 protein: CATSSLTGSDSPLHF
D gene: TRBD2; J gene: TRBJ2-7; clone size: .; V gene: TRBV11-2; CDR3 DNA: TGTGCCAGCAGCGGAGAGAGACTAGCGGGACTGAGGGAGCAGTACTTC; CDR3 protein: CASSGERLAGLREQYF
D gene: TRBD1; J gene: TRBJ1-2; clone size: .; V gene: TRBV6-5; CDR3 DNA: TGTGCCAGCAGAGGACAGGGTCTTTTCGGCTACACCTTC; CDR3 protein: CASRGQGLFGYTF
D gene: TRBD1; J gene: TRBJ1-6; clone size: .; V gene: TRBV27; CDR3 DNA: TGTGCCAGCGGGACAGAGACTCAGGGTCCTTATAATTCACCCCTCCACTTT; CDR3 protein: CASGTETQGPYNSPLHF
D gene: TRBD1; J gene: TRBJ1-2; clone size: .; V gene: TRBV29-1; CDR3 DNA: TGCAGCGCAGTGACAGGGGCTGGCTACACCTTC; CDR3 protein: CSAVTGAGYTF
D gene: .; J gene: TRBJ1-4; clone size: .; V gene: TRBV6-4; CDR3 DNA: TGTGCCAGCAGTGACCTACGCCCGGTCTTT; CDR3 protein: CASSDLRPVF
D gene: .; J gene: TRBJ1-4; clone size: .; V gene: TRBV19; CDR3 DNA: TGTGCCAGTAGTATGAAAGGTGGAGCAACTAATCGGAGTGAAAAACTGTTTTTT; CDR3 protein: CASSMKGGATNRSEKLFF
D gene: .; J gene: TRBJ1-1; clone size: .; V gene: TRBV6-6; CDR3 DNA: TGTGCCAGCAGCTCGACAGGTACTGAAGCTTTCTTT; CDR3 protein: CASSSTGTEAFF
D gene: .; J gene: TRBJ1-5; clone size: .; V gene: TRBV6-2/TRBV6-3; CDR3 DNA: TGTGCCAGCAGTTATACATGGAATCAGCCCCAGCATTTT; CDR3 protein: CASSYTWNQPQHF
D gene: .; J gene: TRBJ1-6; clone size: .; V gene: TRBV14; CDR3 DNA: TGTGCCAGCAGCCAAGCGGGTTCACCCCTCCACTTT; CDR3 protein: CASSQAGSPLHF